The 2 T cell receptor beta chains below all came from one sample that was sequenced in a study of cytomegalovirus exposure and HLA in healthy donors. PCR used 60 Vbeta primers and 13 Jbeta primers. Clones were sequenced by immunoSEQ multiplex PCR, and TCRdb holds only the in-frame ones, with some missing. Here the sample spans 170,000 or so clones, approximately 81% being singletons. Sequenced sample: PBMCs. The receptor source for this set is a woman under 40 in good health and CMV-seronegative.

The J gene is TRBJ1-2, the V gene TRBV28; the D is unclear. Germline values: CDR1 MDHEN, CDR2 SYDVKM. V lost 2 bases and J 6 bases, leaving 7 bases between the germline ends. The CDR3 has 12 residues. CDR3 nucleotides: TGTGCCAGCAGTTTAAGGAGCCATGGCTACACCTTC. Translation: CASSLRSHGYTF.

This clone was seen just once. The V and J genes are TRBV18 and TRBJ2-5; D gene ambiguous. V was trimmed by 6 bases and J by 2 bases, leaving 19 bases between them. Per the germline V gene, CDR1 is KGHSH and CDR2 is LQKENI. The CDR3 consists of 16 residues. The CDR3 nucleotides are TGTGCCAGCTCTCCGCTCCTTACAGAAAAGCAAGAGACCCAGTACTTC. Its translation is CASSPLLTEKQETQYF. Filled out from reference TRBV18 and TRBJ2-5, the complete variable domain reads NAGVMQNPRHLVRRRGQEARLRCSPMKGHSHVYWYRQLPEEGLKFMVYLQKENIIDESGMPKERFSAEFPKEGPSILRIQQVVRGDSAAYFCASSPLLTEKQETQYFGPGTRLLVL.